This TCR beta chain was obtained from a study of cytomegalovirus exposure and HLA in healthy donors. The CDR3 has 16 residues. J lost 10 bases, V lost 3 bases, and 9 bases had no gene match. In germline, CDR1 is SGHDN, CDR2 FVKESK. It was with 60 Vbeta and 13 Jbeta primers that the PCR ran. Sequencing used immunoSEQ multiplex PCR; TCRdb keeps in-frame clones, though not all of them. The sample lists some 120,000 clones, about 70% seen once, with approximately 2% in the top ten. This sequence joins TRBV14 and TRBJ2-2, with 12 bases that match TRBD2. The TCR originated in a human donor in good health. Material: PBMCs. This CDR3 is CASSHLGLAGLEELFF. The CDR3 bases are TGTGCCAGCAGCCACCTGGGACTAGCGGGCTTAGAGGAGCTGTTTTTT.